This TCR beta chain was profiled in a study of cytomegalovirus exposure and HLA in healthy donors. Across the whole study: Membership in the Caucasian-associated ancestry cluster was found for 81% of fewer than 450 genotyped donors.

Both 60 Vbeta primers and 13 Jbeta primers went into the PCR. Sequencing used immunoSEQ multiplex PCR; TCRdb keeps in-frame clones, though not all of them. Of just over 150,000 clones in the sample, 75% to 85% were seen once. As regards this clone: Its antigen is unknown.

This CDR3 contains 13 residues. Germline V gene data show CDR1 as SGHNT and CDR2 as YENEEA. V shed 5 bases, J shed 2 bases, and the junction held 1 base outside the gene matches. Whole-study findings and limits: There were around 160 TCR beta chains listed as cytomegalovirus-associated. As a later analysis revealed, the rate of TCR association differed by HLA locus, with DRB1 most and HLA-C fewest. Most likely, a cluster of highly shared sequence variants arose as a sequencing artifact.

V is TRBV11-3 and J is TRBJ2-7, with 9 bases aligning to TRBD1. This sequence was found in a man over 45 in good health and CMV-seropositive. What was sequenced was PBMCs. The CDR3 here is CASSRTGAYEQYF. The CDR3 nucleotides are TGTGCCAGCAGCCGGACAGGGGCCTACGAGCAGTACTTC. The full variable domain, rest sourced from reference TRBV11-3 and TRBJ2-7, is EAGVVQSPRYKIIEKKQPVAFWCNPISGHNTLYWYLQNLGQGPELLIRYENEEAVDDSQLPKDRFSAERLKGVDSTLKIQPAELGDSAVYLCASSRTGAYEQYFGPGTRLTVT.